Listed here is a single TCR beta chain. Its antigen is undetermined. The primer mix had 60 Vbeta and 13 Jbeta primers. The repertoire was sequenced with immunoSEQ multiplex PCR; TCRdb's copy has only in-frame clones and lacks some. The profile covers roughly 200,000 clones, with approximately 88% appearing a single time and about 0.77% taken by the ten largest. V gave up 5 bases and J gave up 2 bases, with 13 bases separating them. In germline, CDR1 is LNHDA, CDR2 SQIVND (reference sequence). The CDR3 consists of 15 residues. The data were obtained in a study of cytomegalovirus exposure and HLA in healthy donors. Whole-study findings and limits: In an earlier analysis, about 87% or about 30%: the productive usage of most TCR beta V segments.

The V and J genes are TRBV19 and TRBJ1-3; tentatively, D is TRBD1 (5 bases). Sequenced input: PBMCs. The clonotype comes from a boy aged 2 to 10 in good health and CMV-seronegative. The CDR3 spells CASSLGLSPGNTIYF. The CDR3 DNA is TGTGCCAGTAGTTTGGGGCTGTCCCCTGGAAACACCATATATTTT.